A selection of T cell receptor beta chains follows, all from one sample in a study of beta chain features in type 1 diabetes. The data were produced by immunoSEQ multiplex PCR, yet TCRdb's version contains in-frame clones alone and is incomplete. The table lists roughly 700,000 clones, around 15% of them singletons. The sample comprised naive CD4+ T cells from blood. The receptors come from a man aged 18 to 30 with type 1 diabetes. CDR3s include the opening cysteine and the closing phenylalanine or tryptophan. The D gene is left open where the match is weak. Size tells how often a clone was seen (once, few, many) or the class of an expanded clone, and some rows leave it out.

DNA,CDR3,D,V,size,J
TGTGCCAGCAGCCGACGACCTCCCTCTAATGAAAAACTGTTTTTT,CASSRRPPSNEKLFF,NA,TRBV11-2,NA,TRBJ1-4
TGCGCCAGCAGCCAAGAGGAGGACCAGCCCCAGCATTTT,CASSQEEDQPQHF,NA,TRBV4-1,few,TRBJ1-5
TGTGCCAGTATGGTGGGCGGAATGAACACTGAAGCTTTCTTT,CASMVGGMNTEAFF,NA,TRBV19,NA,TRBJ1-1
TGTGCCAGCAGTCGACCCTCCACTGAAGCTTTCTTT,CASSRPSTEAFF,NA,TRBV6-5,NA,TRBJ1-1
TGTGCCAGCAGCTTGGTAGCGGGGGTTCAAGAGACCCAGTACTTC,CASSLVAGVQETQYF,TRBD2,TRBV7-2,NA,TRBJ2-5
TGTGCCAGCAGTGGAGTCAGGGCAGGGGGGTCACCCCTCCACTTT,CASSGVRAGGSPLHF,TRBD1,TRBV6-1,few,TRBJ1-6
TGTGCCAGCAGCGTAGCAGGGGGCGGCTTGTACAATGAGCAGTTCTTC,CASSVAGGGLYNEQFF,TRBD1,TRBV9,NA,TRBJ2-1
TGTGCCAGCAGTGGACAGGGGGCCCCCCCATCTTACAATGAGCAGTTCTTC,CASSGQGAPPSYNEQFF,TRBD1,TRBV2,few,TRBJ2-1
TGTGCCAGCAGCTGGGACTCAGACACTGAAGCTTTCTTT,CASSWDSDTEAFF,NA,TRBV7-9,few,TRBJ1-1
TGTGCCTGGAGTAGTGGTGGGGGAGCTAATCAGCCCCAGCATTTT,CAWSSGGGANQPQHF,NA,TRBV30,few,TRBJ1-5
TGTGCTAGTGGGGAGGCAGATACGCAGTATTTT,CASGEADTQYF,NA,TRBV12-5,NA,TRBJ2-3
TGTGCCAGTAGTTGGGACAGCGACTTCTCCTACAATGAGCAGTTCTTC,CASSWDSDFSYNEQFF,TRBD1,TRBV19,few,TRBJ2-1
TGCAGTGCTAGGGATACGCAGTATTTT,CSARDTQYF,NA,TRBV20-1,few,TRBJ2-3
TGTGCCAGCAGCTTCAGGGATAACACTGAAGCTTTCTTT,CASSFRDNTEAFF,NA,TRBV5-4,few,TRBJ1-1
TGTGCCAGCAGCCCTAGAGGACAGGGCACAATCGGGACACCCCTCCACTTT,CASSPRGQGTIGTPLHF,TRBD1,TRBV7-9,few,TRBJ1-6
TGTGCCTGGAGTCCGCAGTTGAACACTGAAGCTTTCTTT,CAWSPQLNTEAFF,NA,TRBV30,NA,TRBJ1-1
TGCGCCAGCAGCGTAGGCCCCCCCGCAGGCTATGGCTACACCTTC,CASSVGPPAGYGYTF,NA,TRBV4-1,NA,TRBJ1-2
TGTGCCAGCAGTTATGATTATAGCAATCAGCCCCAGCATTTT,CASSYDYSNQPQHF,NA,TRBV6-5,NA,TRBJ1-5
TGTGCCAGCAGCTTAGAAGGGCGGGCCTCTGGGTCGCAGTATTTT,CASSLEGRASGSQYF,NA,TRBV7-8,NA,TRBJ2-3
TGTGCCAGCACCGGACAGGGTGGATTCTATGGCTACACCTTC,CASTGQGGFYGYTF,TRBD1,TRBV2,NA,TRBJ1-2
TGCGCCAGCAGCTTCGAACAGGGGATTCCCTACGAGCAGTACTTC,CASSFEQGIPYEQYF,TRBD1,TRBV5-1,NA,TRBJ2-7
TGCGCCAGCAGCGCGGCAGGGGGAGACCCCTACGAGCAGTACTTC,CASSAAGGDPYEQYF,TRBD1,TRBV5-1,NA,TRBJ2-7
TGCGCCAGCAGATCCGGGACAGTGAACACCGGGGAGCTGTTTTTT,CASRSGTVNTGELFF,TRBD1,TRBV5-1,NA,TRBJ2-2
TGTGCCATCAGTGTCAGGGGCACAGACTACGAGCAGTACTTC,CAISVRGTDYEQYF,NA,TRBV10-3,NA,TRBJ2-7
TGTGCCAGCAGAATTAGGGTTGGGGGTACTGAAGCTTTCTTT,CASRIRVGGTEAFF,NA,TRBV7-2,few,TRBJ1-1
TGTGCCAGCAGCTTCGGAGAGGGGCCCTCGCGGGAGCAGTACTTC,CASSFGEGPSREQYF,NA,TRBV7-8,NA,TRBJ2-7